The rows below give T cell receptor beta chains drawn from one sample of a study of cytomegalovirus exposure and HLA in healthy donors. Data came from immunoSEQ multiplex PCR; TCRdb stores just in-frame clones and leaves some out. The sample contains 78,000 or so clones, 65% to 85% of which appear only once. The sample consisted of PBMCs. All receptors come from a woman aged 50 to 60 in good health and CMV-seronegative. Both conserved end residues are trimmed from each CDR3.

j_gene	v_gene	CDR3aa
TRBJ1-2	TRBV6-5	ASSMDRVGYT
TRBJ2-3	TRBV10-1	ASSAYGPNSEGTDTQY
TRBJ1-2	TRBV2	ASSESGTGVYGYT
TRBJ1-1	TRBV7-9	ASSLAQGLNTEAF
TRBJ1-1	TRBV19	ASSISQGGGTEAF
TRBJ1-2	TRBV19	ASSTGPGQDYGYT
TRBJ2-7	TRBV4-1	ASSHGQGAYEQY
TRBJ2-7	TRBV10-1	ASRREGGVSYEQY
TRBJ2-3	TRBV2	ASRRERTDTQY
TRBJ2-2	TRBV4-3	ASSRGVPGQMNTGELF
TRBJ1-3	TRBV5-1	ASSLEMVRSSGNTIY
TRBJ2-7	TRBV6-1	ASSAGTILYEQY
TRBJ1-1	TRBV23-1	ASGDKYTEAF
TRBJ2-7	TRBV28	ASSLQGYEQY
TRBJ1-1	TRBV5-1	ASSKGQGAFYTEAF
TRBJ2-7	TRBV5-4	ASSLAITSGRAHEQY
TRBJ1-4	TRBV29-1	SVWSGTNEKLF
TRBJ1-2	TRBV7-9	SSSPGQAGYT